A single sample is the source of the 29 T cell receptor beta chains below, sequenced in a study of T cells after yellow fever vaccination. MiXCR, run by TCRdb on the 5' RACE reads, gives a single entry per CDR3 protein. Of a few hundred thousand distinct CDR3 sequences listed, around 6.8% are singletons. The sequencing here drew on PBMCs, taken about 41 days after the first yellow fever vaccination. These receptor sequences come from a man aged 18 to 29 who received the YFV17D yellow fever vaccine.

The chain has TRBV19 and TRBJ1-1, with 7 bases fitting TRBD1. Germline V gene data show CDR1 as LNHDA and CDR2 as SQIVND (reference sequence). Trimming at V came to 7 bases and at J to 1 base, leaving 6 bases not matched to a gene. CDR3 size: 14 residues. CDR3 nucleotide sequence: TGTGCCAGTACATACAGGGGCGAGAACACTGAAGCTTTCTTT. Its translation is CASTYRGENTEAFF.

This clonotype was detected ten times or more. This sequence joins TRBV5-1 and TRBJ2-7, with D perhaps assigned TRBD1 or TRBD2 (5 bases each). The CDR3 contains 13 residues. Between the trimmed V and J ends, which lost 0 bases and 3 bases, there was a span of 7 bases. Germline values: CDR1 SGHRS, CDR2 YFSETQ. CDR3 amino acids: CASSLGGNYEQYF. In DNA form, the CDR3 reads TGCGCCAGCAGCTTGGGGGGGAACTACGAGCAGTACTTC. The variable domain in full, with the rest retrieved from reference TRBV5-1 and TRBJ2-7, is KAGVTQTPRYLIKTRGQQVTLSCSPISGHRSVSWYQQTPGQGLQFLFEYFSETQRNKGNFPGRFSGRQFSNSRSEMNVSTLELGDSALYLCASSLGGNYEQYFGPGTRLTVT.

This clonotype was counted between two and nine times. The CDR3 nucleotides are TGTGCCAGCAGCTTACAGGGGATTAGTAACTATGGCTACACCTTC. Residues: CASSLQGISNYGYTF. The rearrangement uses TRBV7-2 and TRBJ1-2, with D possibly being TRBD1 (6 bases). Per the germline V gene, CDR1 is SGHTA and CDR2 is FQGNSA. V lost 2 bases, J lost 1 base, and 11 bases lay in between. The CDR3 totals 15 residues.

V usage is TRBV5-4 and J usage is TRBJ1-6, with D possibly matching TRBD1 (5 bases). The V gene's germline CDR1 is SGHNT and CDR2 YYREEE (reference sequence). The CDR3 sequence is 13 residues long. The V end lost 2 bases, the J end lost 10 bases, and 10 bases lay between the germline ends. The CDR3 sequence: CASSFIRDSPLHF. The CDR3, as DNA: TGTGCCAGCAGCTTTATCAGGGACTCACCCCTCCACTTT.

This clonotype was seen many times. This chain connects TRBV29-1 to TRBJ1-5, with 7 bases that match TRBD1. The CDR3 is 13 amino acids. Per the germline V gene, CDR1 is SQVTM and CDR2 is ANQGSEA. After removal of 4 bases from V and 3 bases from J, the junction contained 3 bases not matched to a gene. The CDR3 region has the DNA TGCAGCGTTGGGGACAGTTTCAATCAGCCCCAGCATTTT. This translates into CSVGDSFNQPQHF.

This chain joins TRBV6-2 or TRBV6-3 and TRBJ2-1; D is tentatively TRBD1 or TRBD2 (7 bases each). The CDR3 has 15 residues. Germline CDR1 is MNHEY and CDR2 is SVGEGT. V shed 7 bases and J shed 3 bases, with 16 bases lying between them. In DNA form, the CDR3 reads TGTGCCAGCAAACGAGGGGGCGGGAGCTACAATGAGCAGTTCTTC. Its protein product is CASKRGGGSYNEQFF.

The rearrangement uses TRBV7-8 and TRBJ2-5; possible D gene TRBD2, 7 bases. Trimming removed 5 bases at V and 5 bases at J, with 18 bases between. The CDR3 has 15 residues. The germline gives CDR1 SGHVS, CDR2 FQNEAQ. The CDR3 loop is CASSPPGGLRETQYF. DNA for the CDR3: TGTGCCAGCAGCCCCCCCGGGGGGCTAAGGGAGACCCAGTACTTC.

The CDR3 region is CASSVFSNQPQHF. As DNA, the CDR3 is TGTGCCAGTAGCGTCTTTAGCAATCAGCCCCAGCATTTT. This chain joins TRBV19 and TRBJ1-5; no firm D call. The V gene's germline CDR1 is LNHDA and CDR2 SQIVND (reference sequence). Trimming stripped 6 bases from V and 0 bases from J, with 6 bases between. This CDR3 is built from 13 residues. The full variable domain, its missing parts supplied by reference TRBV19 and TRBJ1-5, is DGGITQSPKYLFRKEGQNVTLSCEQNLNHDAMYWYRQDPGQGLRLIYYSQIVNDFQKGDIAEGYSVSREKKESFPLTVTSAQKNPTAFYLCASSVFSNQPQHFGDGTRLSIL.

This clonotype was counted many times. This chain connects TRBV4-2 to TRBJ2-1, with 8 bases that match TRBD2. The CDR3 runs 15 residues. The germline V gene encodes CDR1 LGHNA and CDR2 YNFKEQ. After removal of 4 bases from V and 7 bases from J, the junction contained 9 bases not matched to a gene. The CDR3: CASSLGTSEGNEQFF. CDR3 DNA sequence: TGTGCCAGCAGCCTCGGGACTAGTGAGGGTAATGAGCAGTTCTTC.

This clonotype was found a few times. The CDR3 sequence is CATSRDPPYEQYV. DNA of the CDR3: TGTGCCACCAGCAGAGATCCCCCCTACGAGCAGTACGTC. The chain couples TRBV15 to TRBJ2-7, with D uncertain. V was shortened by 0 bases and J by 2 bases, with 5 bases between the two germline ends. CDR3 size: 13 residues. CDR1 and CDR2 from the germline V gene are LNHNV and YYDKDF (reference sequence).

V is TRBV7-8 and J is TRBJ2-7; the D is unclear. V shed 2 bases and J shed 9 bases, with 26 bases lying between them. The CDR3 consists of 17 residues. The germline V gene has CDR1 SGHVS and CDR2 FQNEAQ. The CDR3 sequence: CASSLTHLGTTSNRQYF. DNA for the CDR3: TGTGCCAGCAGCTTAACGCACCTCGGAACGACGAGTAATAGGCAGTACTTC.

In this sample, this clonotype turned up a few times. The rearrangement links TRBV15 to TRBJ2-5; D is undetermined. CDR1 is LNHNV and CDR2 is YYDKDF in the germline V gene (reference sequence). Trimming removed 0 bases at V and 4 bases at J, with 6 bases between. This CDR3 has 13 residues. The CDR3: CATSRDLRETQYF. CDR3 coding DNA: TGTGCCACCAGCAGAGACCTCCGAGAGACCCAGTACTTC.

The chain uses TRBV6-4 and TRBJ1-5, with unresolved D. Looked up from germline, CDR1 is MRHNA and CDR2 is SNTAGT. V was pared by 4 bases and J by 1 base, with 5 bases between. There are 13 residues in the CDR3. The CDR3 here is CASSGVSNQPQHF. DNA of the CDR3: TGTGCCAGCAGTGGGGTCAGCAATCAGCCCCAGCATTTT.

This clonotype was picked up many times. V and J are TRBV10-3 and TRBJ1-3; D is uncertain. CDR1 ENHRY and CDR2 SYGVKD come from the germline V gene. The CDR3 covers 15 residues. Trimming cost V 6 bases and J 0 bases, with 12 bases left between them. This chain's CDR3 is CAIRSGGSSGNTIYF. In nucleotides, the CDR3 is TGTGCCATCAGATCGGGAGGTAGCTCTGGAAACACCATATATTTT.

This clonotype turned up a few times. The chain has TRBV7-2 and TRBJ2-2; D may be TRBD2 (5 bases). Trimming cost V 7 bases and J 7 bases, with 13 bases left between them. The germline gives CDR1 SGHTA, CDR2 FQGNSA. There are 13 residues in the CDR3. The CDR3 coding sequence is TGTGCCAGCACCGGTAGCGCTAGCGGGGAGCTGTTTTTT. Its protein product is CASTGSASGELFF.

The chain recombines TRBV7-2 with TRBJ2-5; maybe TRBD1 (7 bases). V lost 3 bases and J lost 5, with 19 bases in between. This CDR3 region has 16 residues. CDR1 SGHTA and CDR2 FQGNSA come from the germline V gene. The CDR3 coding sequence is TGTGCCAGCAGCTTCCCAGGGGGGCGGGGTTGGGAGACCCAGTACTTC. Encoded protein: CASSFPGGRGWETQYF.

This clonotype occurred many times. The chain carries TRBV4-3 and TRBJ2-2; 11 bases map to TRBD1. Germline lookup yields CDR1 LGHNA and CDR2 YSLEER. V was clipped by 1 base and J by 5 bases; unmatched bases: 6. This CDR3 is 17 amino acids long. The CDR3 DNA reads as TGCGCCAGCAGCCAAGTCGGACAGGGGGCGTTTACCGGGGAGCTGTTTTTT. This gives the protein CASSQVGQGAFTGELFF.

The chain has TRBV20-1 and TRBJ2-7; D may be TRBD1 (5 bases). The V end lost 6 bases, the J end lost 6 bases, and 18 bases lay between the germline ends. CDR1 and CDR2 (germline): DFQATT, SNEGSKA (reference sequence). The CDR3 totals 13 residues. In DNA form, the CDR3 reads TGCAGTGCCTCCTCAGGGCTCCTGGGCGAGCAGTACTTC. It translates to CSASSGLLGEQYF.

This clonotype was picked up a small number of times. The gene calls are TRBV7-9 and TRBJ2-5; TRBD2 matches at 10 bases. Trimming took 5 bases from V and 4 from J; bases not matched to a gene: 7. The CDR3 length is 15 residues. Per the germline V gene, CDR1 is SEHNR and CDR2 is FQNEAQ (reference sequence). The CDR3 loop reads CASSPGLAALETQYF. For the CDR3, the DNA is TGTGCCAGCAGCCCCGGACTAGCGGCATTAGAGACCCAGTACTTC.

This clonotype occurred a few times. The chain combines TRBV9 with TRBJ1-2, with D unclear. V was cut by 1 base and J by 8 bases, with 9 bases left in between. Germline loops: CDR1 SGDLS, CDR2 YYNGEE. The CDR3 extends over 12 amino acids. The CDR3 sequence is CASSVMGSGYTF. The CDR3 DNA follows: TGTGCCAGCAGCGTAATGGGATCCGGCTACACCTTC.

The chain recombines TRBV7-9 with TRBJ2-7; 10 positions match TRBD2. Germline CDR1 reads SEHNR; CDR2 reads FQNEAQ (reference sequence). This CDR3 contains 15 residues. Germline trimming cut 5 bases from V and 2 bases from J; bases unmatched to any gene: 6. In DNA, the CDR3 is TGTGCCAGCAGCCGTCTAGCGGGGGTTACCTACGAGCAGTACTTC. Translation gives CASSRLAGVTYEQYF.

There are a few counts of this clonotype. This chain links TRBV7-2 with TRBJ2-4; TRBD1 aligns across 7 bases. In germline, CDR1 is SGHTA, CDR2 FQGNSA. This CDR3 is 15 amino acids long. J lost 0 bases, V lost 5 bases, and 4 bases had no gene match. CDR3 region: CASSLTGLAKNIQYF. The DNA of the CDR3 is TGTGCCAGCAGCCTGACAGGGTTAGCCAAAAACATTCAGTACTTC.

Only a few counts were recorded for this clonotype. The chain joins TRBV6-1 to TRBJ2-5; 12 nucleotides align to TRBD1. There are 15 residues in the CDR3. Unmatched junction bases numbered 7, after V lost 6 bases and J lost 5 bases. Per the germline V gene, CDR1 is MNHNS and CDR2 is SASEGT. CDR3 amino acids: CASRPRDRGQETQYF. In DNA, the CDR3 is TGTGCCAGCAGACCCCGGGACAGGGGGCAGGAGACCCAGTACTTC.

This chain connects TRBV28 to TRBJ2-1; the match to TRBD2 covers 11 bases. Losses at the gene ends were 0 bases for V and 4 bases for J; bases not matched to a gene: 8. The CDR3 covers 18 residues. Germline lookup yields CDR1 MDHEN and CDR2 SYDVKM. CDR3 sequence reads: CASSLWGSGTSGYNEQFF. CDR3 bases: TGTGCCAGCAGTTTATGGGGGTCCGGGACTAGCGGTTACAATGAGCAGTTCTTC.

The chain recombines TRBV6-1 with TRBJ2-2; the D is unclear. Germline CDR1 MNHNS, CDR2 SASEGT. Trimming left V 8 bases short and J 6 bases short, with 13 bases between. CDR3 length: 13 amino acids. The CDR3 is CASSFIPSGELFF. CDR3 DNA: TGTGCCAGCTCCTTTATACCTTCCGGGGAGCTGTTTTTT.

This clonotype was seen ten or more times. The rearrangement uses TRBV6-2 or TRBV6-3 and TRBJ2-7; weak D call: TRBD1 (5 bases). V lost 7 bases, J lost 13 bases, and 26 bases lay in between. CDR3 length equals 14 residues. CDR1 and CDR2 (germline): MNHEY, SVGEGT. The CDR3 region has the DNA TGTGCCAGCACACCTTCGACAAGGGGCCGACGCCGATACTTC. Amino acid sequence: CASTPSTRGRRRYF.

This clonotype was counted only a few times. The J gene is TRBJ2-3, the V gene TRBV4-3; TRBD2 aligns across 7 bases. The V gene's germline CDR1 is LGHNA and CDR2 YSLEER. The CDR3 totals 15 residues. V shed 6 bases and J 2 bases; nucleotides not matched to a gene: 8. The CDR3 is CASSREVLNTDTQYF. CDR3 nucleotides: TGCGCCAGCAGTCGGGAGGTCCTAAACACAGATACGCAGTATTTT.

The table lists this clonotype with a few counts. The genes are TRBV6-2 or TRBV6-3 and TRBJ1-1; no clear D. CDR3 length: 13 residues. Germline CDR1 reads MNHEY; CDR2 reads SVGEGT. The V gene lost 8 bases and the J gene lost 5 bases, with 15 bases spanning the gap. CDR3 protein: CASLLVGGTEAFF. The CDR3 region has the DNA TGTGCCAGCCTCCTGGTAGGTGGGACTGAAGCTTTCTTT.

CDR3 nucleotide sequence: TGTGCCAGCAGCCGTACCAGGGGAATTAACGAAAAACTGTTTTTT. Protein: CASSRTRGINEKLFF. The V gene is TRBV11-2, the J gene TRBJ1-4, with D possibly being TRBD1 (6 bases). The germline V gene encodes CDR1 SGHAT and CDR2 FQNNGV. CDR3 length equals 15 residues. V lost 5 bases, J lost 8 bases, and 18 bases lay in between.